The table lists the clone carrying this T cell receptor beta chain with a count of one. Its antigen is currently unknown. CDR1 is SGHNT, CDR2 YYREEE, per germline (reference sequence). This CDR3 has 14 residues. V was pared by 5 bases and J by 1 base, with 5 bases of the junction left unmatched. 60 Vbeta and 13 Jbeta primers were used in PCR. TCRdb's table, derived via immunoSEQ multiplex PCR, lists solely in-frame clones and lacks some. Of around 150,000 clones listed, more than 80% are singletons. These data belong to a study of cytomegalovirus exposure and HLA in healthy donors. Turning to the study itself: Drawn from HLA-typed donors, 65 million to 100 million unique TCRs were held in an early data release. Study-wide results and limits: In a later analysis, DRB1 alleles had the most associated TCRs; HLA-C alleles the fewest. Researchers left out some V segments, among them TRBV6-2 and TRBV6-3, as indistinguishable. For TCR beta chains, V- and J-gene trimming was later linked to a missense DCLRE1C variant.

This chain links TRBV5-4 with TRBJ1-1; TRBD1 agrees at 7 bases. This TCR was sampled from a woman in her twenties or thirties in good health and CMV-seropositive. The specimen sequenced was PBMCs. The DNA of the CDR3 is TGTGCCAGCAGGACGGGACAGCCGAACACTGAAGCTTTCTTT. Amino acids: CASRTGQPNTEAFF. Together with reference TRBV5-4 and TRBJ1-1, the CDR3 gives the full variable domain: ETGVTQSPTHLIKTRGQQVTLRCSSQSGHNTVSWYQQALGQGPQFIFQYYREEENGRGNFPPRFSGLQFPNYSSELNVNALELDDSALYLCASRTGQPNTEAFFGQGTRLTVV.